What follows are 15 T cell receptor beta chains derived from one specimen sequenced in a study of shared clonotypes between healthy human individuals. Libraries were prepared by immunoSEQ multiplex PCR; TCRdb keeps only in-frame clonotypes and omits some of them. The sample holds approximately 2.4 million clones, around 95% seen once. Sequencing was performed on naive CD4+ T cells sorted from blood. Subset here: CD45RA+ positively selected. All receptors derive from a man in his late teens or twenties in good health.

V usage is TRBV7-3 and J usage is TRBJ2-2, with 7 bases fitting TRBD2. After removal of 5 bases from V and 5 bases from J, the junction contained 8 bases not matched to a gene. Germline V gene data show CDR1 as SGHTA and CDR2 as FQGTGA. The CDR3 runs to 15 residues. The CDR3: CASSRDYLLTGELFF. CDR3 nucleotides: TGTGCCAGCAGCCGGGACTACCTTTTAACCGGGGAGCTGTTTTTT. The variable domain in full, with the rest retrieved from reference TRBV7-3 and TRBJ2-2, is GAGVSQTPSNKVTEKGKYVELRCDPISGHTALYWYRQSLGQGPEFLIYFQGTGAADDSGLPNDRFFAVRPEGSVSTLKIQRTERGDSAVYLCASSRDYLLTGELFFGEGSRLTVL.

The chain recombines TRBV18 with TRBJ1-2, with TRBD1 as a possible D gene (6 bases). Between the trimmed V and J ends, which lost 3 bases and 1 base, there was a span of 12 bases. The CDR3 extends over 15 amino acids. The germline gives CDR1 KGHSH, CDR2 LQKENI. CDR3 sequence reads: CASSPGTPVNYGYTF. The CDR3 coding sequence is TGTGCCAGCTCACCCGGGACACCCGTTAACTATGGCTACACCTTC.

CDR3 bases: TGTGCCAGCAGTACCGAAGGGGGACTAGCGGGAGCAGATACGCAGTATTTT. Its translation: CASSTEGGLAGADTQYF. The rearrangement uses TRBV25-1 and TRBJ2-3, with 14 bases aligning to TRBD2. Losses at the gene ends were 5 bases for V and 4 bases for J; bases not matched to a gene: 8. Looked up from germline, CDR1 is MGHDK and CDR2 is SYGVNS. This CDR3 is 17 amino acids long. Looking up the rest from reference TRBV25-1 and TRBJ2-3 gives the full variable domain: EADIYQTPRYLVIGTGKKITLECSQTMGHDKMYWYQQDPGMELHLIHYSYGVNSTEKGDLSSESTVSRIRTEHFPLTLESARPSHTSQYLCASSTEGGLAGADTQYFGPGTRLTVL.

CDR3 region: CASGKLAGGRNEQFF. As DNA, the CDR3 is TGTGCTAGTGGCAAACTAGCGGGGGGCCGCAATGAGCAGTTCTTC. This rearrangement joins TRBV12-5 to TRBJ2-1, with 12 nucleotides matching TRBD2. Unmatched junction bases numbered 6, after V lost 6 bases and J lost 6 bases. CDR1 and CDR2 from the germline V gene are LGHNT and FRNRAP. The CDR3 runs 15 residues.

The chain uses TRBV10-3 and TRBJ1-4, with a weak D call TRBD1 (5 bases). V was pared by 10 bases and J by 4 bases, with 13 bases between. Germline assignment: CDR1 ENHRY and CDR2 SYGVKD. This CDR3 comprises 13 residues. The CDR3 DNA is TGTGCCACGTCCGGGGGTTTTAATGAAAAACTGTTTTTT. Amino acid sequence: CATSGGFNEKLFF.

As concerns this clone: Other nucleotide sequences in the sample specify the same CDR3. This rearrangement joins TRBV19 to TRBJ2-2, with TRBD1 as a possible D gene (5 bases). Germline assignment: CDR1 LNHDA and CDR2 SQIVND (reference sequence). The CDR3 covers 13 residues. The V end was cut by 4 bases, the J end by 3 bases, with 6 bases between. CDR3 amino acids: CASSTRDTGELFF. In DNA, the CDR3 is TGTGCCAGTAGTACCAGGGACACCGGGGAGCTGTTTTTT.

The chain is built from TRBV5-4 and TRBJ1-2; unclear D gene. CDR1 is SGHNT and CDR2 is YYREEE in the germline V gene (reference sequence). The V and J ends lost 5 bases and 2 bases respectively, with 16 bases between them. The CDR3 has 15 residues. Here the CDR3 reads CASSLWAGANYGYTF. In DNA, the CDR3 is TGTGCCAGCAGTCTTTGGGCCGGAGCGAACTATGGCTACACCTTC.

This chain connects TRBV29-1 to TRBJ1-5; D possibly corresponds to TRBD1 (5 bases). The CDR3 runs to 13 residues. Trimming removed 7 bases at V and 4 bases at J, with 14 bases between. Germline CDR1 is SQVTM and CDR2 is ANQGSEA. The CDR3 here is CSALTQGNQPQHF. As DNA, the CDR3 is TGCAGCGCCCTAACTCAGGGAAATCAGCCCCAGCATTTT.

The chain is built from TRBV6-1 and TRBJ1-2, with D possibly being TRBD1 (6 bases). The length of the CDR3 is 12 residues. The V gene's germline CDR1 is MNHNS and CDR2 SASEGT. Trimming took 6 bases from V and 4 from J, leaving 9 bases between them. The CDR3 is CASRGGAYGYTF. CDR3 DNA: TGTGCCAGCAGGGGGGGGGCCTATGGCTACACCTTC.

V and J are TRBV19 and TRBJ1-1, with TRBD1 as a possible D gene (5 bases). The germline CDR1 and CDR2 sequences are LNHDA and SQIVND (reference sequence). The CDR3 runs to 13 residues. V gave up 5 bases and J gave up 1 base, with 8 bases separating them. CDR3 sequence (DNA): TGTGCCAGTAGTGTGGGGACGAACACTGAAGCTTTCTTT. Amino acid sequence: CASSVGTNTEAFF.

The chain has TRBV9 and TRBJ2-7; maybe TRBD2 (5 bases). CDR1 and CDR2 (germline): SGDLS, YYNGEE. V shed 8 bases and J shed 5 bases, with 17 bases lying between them. The CDR3 consists of 13 residues. In DNA form, the CDR3 reads TGTGCCAGTAGCCTCACGGACGGGAACGAGCAGTACTTC. It codes for CASSLTDGNEQYF.

The gene calls are TRBV10-3 and TRBJ2-7; TRBD1 matches at 10 bases. Germline assignment: CDR1 ENHRY and CDR2 SYGVKD. This CDR3 contains 14 residues. The trim removed 4 bases at V and 6 bases at J, leaving 6 bases unmatched. The CDR3 coding sequence is TGTGCCATCAGTGTGGGGACAGGGGCGGCCGAGCAGTACTTC. It is translated as CAISVGTGAAEQYF.

V and J are TRBV28 and TRBJ1-2; D remains ambiguous. The CDR3 has 15 amino acids. CDR1 MDHEN and CDR2 SYDVKM come from the germline V gene. The V end lost 1 base, the J end lost 2 bases, and 11 bases lay between the germline ends. This CDR3 is CASSLFSVGNYGYTF. Here the CDR3 DNA reads TGTGCCAGCAGTTTATTTTCGGTAGGAAACTATGGCTACACCTTC.

The chain employs TRBV27 and TRBJ2-2; possibly TRBD2 for D (5 bases). Trimming shortened V by 10 bases and J by 5 bases, and 17 bases separated the two germline ends. The CDR3 spans 14 residues. The germline V gene encodes CDR1 MNHEY and CDR2 SMNVEV (reference sequence). CDR3 region: CATTRGSWTGELFF. The CDR3 DNA reads TGTGCCACCACCCGGGGTAGTTGGACCGGGGAGCTGTTTTTT.

V and J are TRBV11-2 and TRBJ1-2; TRBD1 is a possible D gene (5 bases). V was trimmed by 4 bases and J by 5 bases, leaving 14 bases between them. Germline lookup yields CDR1 SGHAT and CDR2 FQNNGV. The CDR3 covers 14 residues. The CDR3, as DNA: TGTGCCAGCAGCTCCCATGGGGGAAAGTATGGCTACACCTTC. Encoded protein: CASSSHGGKYGYTF.